These T cell receptor beta chains were read from a single sample in a study of cytomegalovirus exposure and HLA in healthy donors. Produced via immunoSEQ multiplex PCR; TCRdb's table is partial and in-frame only. Its listing shows 120,000 to 150,000 clones. The sample taken for sequencing was PBMCs. The receptors come from a man aged 40-55 years in good health and CMV-seronegative. CDR3s include the opening cysteine and the closing phenylalanine or tryptophan. D genes are given only for firm matches.

D gene: .; V gene: TRBV7-2; J gene: TRBJ2-3; CDR3 DNA: TGTGCCAGCAGCCCCCTGGGAGCCACAGATACGCAGTATTTT; CDR3 protein: CASSPLGATDTQYF
D gene: .; V gene: TRBV20-1; J gene: TRBJ2-5; CDR3 DNA: TGCAGTGCCGGAGAGACCCAGTACTTC; CDR3 protein: CSAGETQYF
D gene: .; V gene: TRBV15; J gene: TRBJ2-7; CDR3 DNA: TGTGCCACCAGCAGAGATCCCAGGTACGAGCAGTACTTC; CDR3 protein: CATSRDPRYEQYF
D gene: TRBD1; V gene: TRBV10-3; J gene: TRBJ1-2; CDR3 DNA: TGTGCCATCAGTGACAGGACAGGGGTACAGAGAAATGGCTACACCTTC; CDR3 protein: CAISDRTGVQRNGYTF
D gene: .; V gene: TRBV6-5; J gene: TRBJ1-1; CDR3 DNA: TGTGCCAGCAGTCGCGGCGAGGGCACTGAAGCTTTCTTT; CDR3 protein: CASSRGEGTEAFF
D gene: .; V gene: TRBV11-2; J gene: TRBJ2-2; CDR3 DNA: TGTGCCAGCAGCTTGCTAGGGAGCACCGGGGAGCTGTTTTTT; CDR3 protein: CASSLLGSTGELFF
D gene: .; V gene: TRBV28; J gene: TRBJ1-3; CDR3 DNA: TGTGCCAGCAGTGACAGCTCTGGAAACACCATATATTTT; CDR3 protein: CASSDSSGNTIYF
D gene: TRBD1; V gene: TRBV7-2; J gene: TRBJ1-1; CDR3 DNA: TGTGCCAGCAGCTCAGACAGGGGCTACACTGAAGCTTTCTTT; CDR3 protein: CASSSDRGYTEAFF
D gene: .; V gene: TRBV6-9; J gene: TRBJ2-3; CDR3 DNA: TGTGCCAGCAGTTACCCCTTGAGGCCCTACGGGGGCACAGATACGCAGTATTTT; CDR3 protein: CASSYPLRPYGGTDTQYF
D gene: .; V gene: TRBV2; J gene: TRBJ2-1; CDR3 DNA: TGTGCCAGCAGTGAGACTGCCCTCTCCAATGAGCAGTTCTTC; CDR3 protein: CASSETALSNEQFF
D gene: .; V gene: TRBV28; J gene: TRBJ1-4; CDR3 DNA: TGTGCCAGCAGTTTAGGGGGGAAGGGTAATGAAAAACTGTTTTTT; CDR3 protein: CASSLGGKGNEKLFF
D gene: TRBD1; V gene: TRBV10-2; J gene: TRBJ1-2; CDR3 DNA: TGCGCCAGCAGTGAGGGGGGACAGCTGGACTTC; CDR3 protein: CASSEGGQLDF
D gene: TRBD1; V gene: TRBV10-3; J gene: TRBJ2-7; CDR3 DNA: TGTGCCATCACCGCGACAGGGTACGAGCAGTACTTC; CDR3 protein: CAITATGYEQYF
D gene: TRBD1; V gene: TRBV27; J gene: TRBJ2-7; CDR3 DNA: TGTGCCAGCAGCTACAGGGGAGAAGGATACGAGCAGTACTTC; CDR3 protein: CASSYRGEGYEQYF
D gene: TRBD1; V gene: TRBV6-6; J gene: TRBJ1-2; CDR3 DNA: TGTGCCAGCAGTCGGGACAGGGGCGATAATGGCTACACCTTC; CDR3 protein: CASSRDRGDNGYTF
D gene: .; V gene: TRBV7-2; J gene: TRBJ1-1; CDR3 DNA: TGTGCCAGCAGCTTAGCGGACTCCTTAGGGACTGAAGCTTTCTTT; CDR3 protein: CASSLADSLGTEAFF
D gene: TRBD1; V gene: TRBV7-6; J gene: TRBJ1-1; CDR3 DNA: TGTGCCAGCAGCTTGGGACAGGGGAACACTGAAGCTTTCTTT; CDR3 protein: CASSLGQGNTEAFF
D gene: TRBD1; V gene: TRBV7-2; J gene: TRBJ1-1; CDR3 DNA: TGTGCCAGCAGCCCTGACAGGGTAGGCACTGAAGCTTTCTTT; CDR3 protein: CASSPDRVGTEAFF
D gene: .; V gene: TRBV5-8; J gene: TRBJ1-3; CDR3 DNA: TGTGCCAGCAGCTTGGACGTGAGGATAGGGGTCGACACCATATATTTT; CDR3 protein: CASSLDVRIGVDTIYF
D gene: .; V gene: TRBV11-1; J gene: TRBJ2-5; CDR3 DNA: TGTGCCAGCAGCTTAGAAACGGGGATCCAGTACTTC; CDR3 protein: CASSLETGIQYF
D gene: TRBD1; V gene: TRBV5-1; J gene: TRBJ1-4; CDR3 DNA: TGCGCCAGCAGCCCCACACCGGGACAGGGGGCGGTAAATGAAAAACTGTTTTTT; CDR3 protein: CASSPTPGQGAVNEKLFF
D gene: .; V gene: TRBV6-5; J gene: TRBJ2-1; CDR3 DNA: TGTGCCAGCAGTTACTCAACGGGTCAGGGGTCCGGGGAATCGTTCTTC; CDR3 protein: CASSYSTGQGSGESFF
D gene: TRBD2; V gene: TRBV2; J gene: TRBJ2-5; CDR3 DNA: TGTGCCAGCGCTATGGGAGGACTAGCTTCAGGGGAGACCCAGTACTTC; CDR3 protein: CASAMGGLASGETQYF
D gene: TRBD1; V gene: TRBV2; J gene: TRBJ1-2; CDR3 DNA: TGTGCCAGCAGTTACGAGACAGGGCCGGGCTACACCTTC; CDR3 protein: CASSYETGPGYTF
D gene: TRBD1; V gene: TRBV29-1; J gene: TRBJ2-3; CDR3 DNA: TGCAGCGTGGGGACAGGGACAGATACGCAGTATTTT; CDR3 protein: CSVGTGTDTQYF
D gene: TRBD2; V gene: TRBV6-4; J gene: TRBJ2-1; CDR3 DNA: TGTGCCAGCAGCCCTACTAGCGGGGATCACAATGAGCAGTTCTTC; CDR3 protein: CASSPTSGDHNEQFF
D gene: .; V gene: TRBV20-1; J gene: TRBJ1-4; CDR3 DNA: TGCAGTGCTAGAGACTCGGAAAAACTGTTTTTT; CDR3 protein: CSARDSEKLFF
D gene: .; V gene: TRBV2; J gene: TRBJ1-3; CDR3 DNA: TGTGCCAGCAGTGTATCGAGAGGCTCTGGAAACACCATATATTTT; CDR3 protein: CASSVSRGSGNTIYF
D gene: .; V gene: TRBV7-6; J gene: TRBJ2-5; CDR3 DNA: TGTGCCAGCAGCTTAGGGCGGGAGACCCAGTACTTC; CDR3 protein: CASSLGRETQYF
D gene: TRBD1; V gene: TRBV6-5; J gene: TRBJ2-7; CDR3 DNA: TGTGCCAGCCGGGGACAGGCTACCTACGAGCAGTACTTC; CDR3 protein: CASRGQATYEQYF
D gene: .; V gene: TRBV9; J gene: TRBJ2-3; CDR3 DNA: TGTGCCAGCAGCGTATCTTCCCAACACACAGATACGCAGTATTTT; CDR3 protein: CASSVSSQHTDTQYF
D gene: .; V gene: TRBV7-6; J gene: TRBJ1-3; CDR3 DNA: TGTGCCAGCAGTACCTTGGGGGGTCCCTCTGGAAACACCATATATTTT; CDR3 protein: CASSTLGGPSGNTIYF
D gene: TRBD1; V gene: TRBV18; J gene: TRBJ2-7; CDR3 DNA: TGTGCCAGCTCACCAGGGACAGGGCCCAACGAGCAGTACTTC; CDR3 protein: CASSPGTGPNEQYF
D gene: .; V gene: TRBV5-1; J gene: TRBJ1-1; CDR3 DNA: TGCGCCAGCAGCCAGGGGTGGAACACTGAAGCTTTCTTT; CDR3 protein: CASSQGWNTEAFF
D gene: TRBD2; V gene: TRBV7-8; J gene: TRBJ2-1; CDR3 DNA: TGTGCCAGCAGCATCGGGACTAGCGGGAGTTACAATGAGCAGTTCTTC; CDR3 protein: CASSIGTSGSYNEQFF
D gene: .; V gene: TRBV7-9; J gene: TRBJ2-1; CDR3 DNA: TGTGCCAGCAGCGGGGGTAGCGGCTCCTACAATGAGCAGTTCTTC; CDR3 protein: CASSGGSGSYNEQFF
D gene: TRBD1; V gene: TRBV19; J gene: TRBJ2-5; CDR3 DNA: TGTGCCAGTAGTATAAACAGGGGGCAAGAGACCCAGTACTTC; CDR3 protein: CASSINRGQETQYF
D gene: TRBD1; V gene: TRBV27; J gene: TRBJ2-4; CDR3 DNA: TGTGCCAGCAGGACAGGGGGCGCCAAAAACATTCAGTACTTC; CDR3 protein: CASRTGGAKNIQYF
D gene: TRBD2; V gene: TRBV14; J gene: TRBJ2-1; CDR3 DNA: TGTGCCAGCACCCCGCTCCTAGCGGGGGCCTACAATGAGCAGTTCTTC; CDR3 protein: CASTPLLAGAYNEQFF
D gene: .; V gene: TRBV5-6; J gene: TRBJ2-7; CDR3 DNA: TGTGCCAGCAGCTCGACTTTCTACGAGCAGTACTTC; CDR3 protein: CASSSTFYEQYF
D gene: TRBD2; V gene: TRBV29-1; J gene: TRBJ2-7; CDR3 DNA: TGCAGCGCGGGGAGGGGCCCCTACGAGCAGTACTTC; CDR3 protein: CSAGRGPYEQYF
D gene: .; V gene: TRBV7-9; J gene: TRBJ1-6; CDR3 DNA: TGTGCCAGCAGCTTAGTGGCCCCCGATTCACCCCTCCACTTT; CDR3 protein: CASSLVAPDSPLHF
D gene: .; V gene: TRBV5-8; J gene: TRBJ2-2; CDR3 DNA: TGTGCCAGCAGCTTGGCTGGGGCACCCGGGGAGCTGTTTTTT; CDR3 protein: CASSLAGAPGELFF
D gene: .; V gene: TRBV9; J gene: TRBJ1-1; CDR3 DNA: TGTGCCAGCAGCGTAGAGGGGATCACTGAAGCTTTCTTT; CDR3 protein: CASSVEGITEAFF
D gene: .; V gene: TRBV5-1; J gene: TRBJ1-2; CDR3 DNA: TGCGCCAGCAGCTTGGCCGTACCGACAGACCTCTATGGCTACACCTTC; CDR3 protein: CASSLAVPTDLYGYTF